This T cell receptor (beta chain) was identified during a study of beta chain features in type 1 diabetes. Study details: In age, gender and cell yields, patients were similar to healthy donors.

The sequenced template was cDNA made from the entire isolated RNA. TCRdb keeps only in-frame clones here, not all; method: immunoSEQ multiplex PCR. This sample has roughly 290,000 clones; 7% to 9% occur once, and the top ten carry 1%. The TCR comes from a woman aged 18 to 35 in good health. Sequenced material: central memory CD4+ T cells from blood.

CDR3 loop: CAWSSSGRSYEQYF. The CDR3 nucleotides read TGTGCCTGGAGTAGCAGCGGTCGCTCCTACGAGCAGTACTTC. The rearrangement links TRBV30 to TRBJ2-7, with a possible D match to TRBD2 (5 bases). Trimming removed 2 bases from V and 0 bases from J, with 11 bases in between. CDR3 length: 14 amino acids. From germline, CDR1 is GTSNPN and CDR2 SVGIG (reference sequence).